The clone carrying this TCR beta chain was observed at least ten times. Its target is not known. These data are taken from a study of T cells in Graves' hyperthyroidism and ophthalmopathy. Overall study results and limits: Most thyroid clonotypes that were expanded above 0.001 also turned up in blood. It was a median around 6 months before onset that the model predicted ophthalmopathy. In simple terms, a model built on 13 V-J features told ophthalmopathy apart from stable hyperthyroidism.

Germline CDR1 reads MDHEN; CDR2 reads SYDVKM. Trimming stripped 7 bases from V and 6 bases from J, with 13 bases between. CDR3 length equals 13 residues. The CDR3 regions of TCR beta were amplified from RNA transcripts. Initially, a first-round RT-PCR of the TCR CDR3 employed the HTBI primer set. TCRdb re-called the multiplex PCR reads with MiXCR, one entry per CDR3 protein. Here the sample spans over 250,000 distinct CDR3 sequences, around 20% being singletons. Sequenced: blood. The gene calls are TRBV28 and TRBJ2-1, with D perhaps TRBD1 (5 bases). The clonotype originates from a young man with Graves' ophthalmopathy. CDR3 region: CASTRDRFNEQFF. In DNA, the CDR3 is TGTGCCAGCACCCGAGACAGATTCAATGAGCAGTTCTTC.